These 30 T cell receptor beta chains were sequenced from one sample in a study of prognosis after radiotherapy for stage I lung cancer. By two-round multiplex PCR, the TCR beta CDR3 was amplified from genomic DNA. Primers were specific to each TRBV and TRBJ gene in first-round PCR. TCRdb reprocessed the multiplex PCR reads via MiXCR and lists one record per CDR3 protein. Of tens of thousands of distinct CDR3 sequences listed, around a third were seen once; the top ten hold about 9.2%. The source was PBMCs, collected before or after stereotactic body radiation therapy (not recorded which). The receptors here all came from a donor over 45 with non-small cell lung cancer.

Judged by abundance, this clonotype is medium-sized. As DNA, the CDR3 is TGTGCCTGGAGTGGTGCGGGGAACTATGGCTACACCTTC. Translating gives CAWSGAGNYGYTF. The gene calls are TRBV30 and TRBJ1-2; D uncertain. Trimming left V 1 base short and J 2 bases short, with 8 bases between. The germline CDR1 and CDR2 sequences are GTSNPN and SVGIG (reference sequence). This CDR3 contains 13 residues.

This clonotype was observed many times. The chain combines TRBV9 with TRBJ2-1; D might be TRBD2 (7 bases). Trimming left V 4 bases short and J 9 bases short, with 14 bases between. The CDR3 loop spans 13 amino acids. The V gene's germline CDR1 is SGDLS and CDR2 YYNGEE. The CDR3 protein is CASSLGRGTEQFF. DNA for the CDR3: TGTGCCAGCAGCCTGGGGAGGGGGACTGAGCAGTTCTTC.

In its sample, this clonotype was seen a few times. The chain couples TRBV6-1 to TRBJ1-2; 8 bases agree with TRBD1. The CDR3 length is 14 residues. Germline-derived CDR1 and CDR2 are MNHNS and SASEGT. The ends lost 7 bases at V and 5 bases at J; junction bases unmatched: 9. CDR3 amino acids: CASIPAGGSYGYTF. CDR3 sequence (DNA): TGTGCCAGCATTCCGGCAGGGGGCTCATATGGCTACACCTTC.

With regard to this clonotype: A read error is likely here: a far larger clone is one base away. The chain joins TRBV6-2 or TRBV6-3 to TRBJ2-7; TRBD2 aligns across 8 bases. The germline CDR1 and CDR2 sequences are MNHEY and SVGEGT. The CDR3 has 13 residues. With V trimmed by 5 bases and J by 7 bases, 7 bases remained unmatched. In DNA, the CDR3 is TGTGCCAGCAGTCCGGGAGGGACCGGGGAGCAGTACTTC. It is translated as CASSPGGTGEQYF.

This clonotype was seen repeatedly, ten times or more. The chain employs TRBV7-9 and TRBJ1-2, with unresolved D. The germline gives CDR1 SEHNR, CDR2 FQNEAQ (reference sequence). V lost 3 bases and J 4 bases, leaving 12 bases between the germline ends. CDR3 length equals 14 residues. The CDR3 DNA is TGTGCCAGCAGCTTCCTCAATCCTCCCTATGGCTACACCTTC. This codes for CASSFLNPPYGYTF.

This clonotype was observed at least ten times. This rearrangement joins TRBV20-1 to TRBJ2-3, with D perhaps TRBD1 (6 bases). The CDR3 extends over 14 amino acids. V lost 2 bases to trimming and J lost 5 bases, with 14 bases between them. Germline values: CDR1 DFQATT, CDR2 SNEGSKA (reference sequence). CDR3 bases: TGCAGTGCTAGACGGGCAGGGGCAGGAGATACGCAGTATTTT. This sequence encodes CSARRAGAGDTQYF.

This clonotype has a count of ten or more. The rearrangement uses TRBV7-9 and TRBJ1-4; no definite D call. Germline CDR1 SEHNR, CDR2 FQNEAQ (reference sequence). Trimming left V 1 base short and J 7 bases short, with 4 bases between. This CDR3 comprises 12 residues. The CDR3, as DNA: TGTGCCAGCAGCTTAGTGACTGAAAAACTGTTTTTT. Protein product: CASSLVTEKLFF. The variable domain in full, completed from reference TRBV7-9 and TRBJ1-4, reads DTGVSQNPRHKITKRGQNVTFRCDPISEHNRLYWYRQTLGQGPEFLTYFQNEAQLEKSRLLSDRFSAERPKGSFSTLEIQRTEQGDSAMYLCASSLVTEKLFFGSGTQLSVL.

This clonotype has ten or more counts. V is TRBV25-1 and J is TRBJ1-2; D not resolved. Looked up from germline, CDR1 is MGHDK and CDR2 is SYGVNS. V shed 10 bases and J shed 8 bases, with 17 bases lying between them. The length of the CDR3 is 12 residues. The CDR3 DNA reads TGTGCCACCGCGAGAAAGGGCGACGGCTACACCTTC. Protein product: CATARKGDGYTF.

J is TRBJ1-1 and V is TRBV7-9; TRBD1 is a possible D gene (6 bases). Per the germline V gene, CDR1 is SEHNR and CDR2 is FQNEAQ (reference sequence). Trimming stripped 5 bases from V and 1 base from J, with 17 bases between. This CDR3 comprises 16 residues. This CDR3 is CASSPNSGTSNTEAFF. For the CDR3, the DNA is TGTGCCAGCAGCCCGAACTCCGGGACATCGAACACTGAAGCTTTCTTT.

This sequence joins TRBV6-2 or TRBV6-3 and TRBJ2-7, with a tentative D call TRBD1 (6 bases). Trimming shortened V by 5 bases and J by 0 bases, and 14 bases separated the two germline ends. There are 15 residues in the CDR3. Germline values: CDR1 MNHEY, CDR2 SVGEGT. The CDR3 coding sequence is TGTGCCAGCAGTGAAGAGCAGGGGAGCTCCTACGAGCAGTACTTC. It translates to CASSEEQGSSYEQYF.

This clonotype was found once. A single base is all that separates this from a far larger clone, so a read error is likely. The chain uses TRBV6-5 and TRBJ1-2; no reliable D call. The CDR3 runs to 15 residues. Germline CDR1 MNHEY, CDR2 SVGAGI. Trimming took off 6 bases at V and 4 bases at J, with 18 bases between the two ends. The CDR3 DNA follows: TGTGCCAGCAGCCGTCCCGGGGTCGGCGTCTATGGCTACACCTTC. Protein product: CASSRPGVGVYGYTF.

This clonotype was seen at least ten times. The chain carries TRBV7-2 and TRBJ2-3, with D possibly TRBD2 on 6 matching bases. The length of the CDR3 is 14 residues. The germline gives CDR1 SGHTA, CDR2 FQGNSA. Trimming stripped 5 bases from V and 6 bases from J, with 15 bases between. The CDR3 spells CASSLGGWRDTQYF. CDR3 bases: TGTGCCAGCAGCCTAGGAGGGTGGAGGGATACGCAGTATTTT. Drawing the rest from reference TRBV7-2 and TRBJ2-3, the complete variable domain is GAGVSQSPSNKVTEKGKDVELRCDPISGHTALYWYRQSLGQGLEFLIYFQGNSAPDKSGLPSDRFSAERTGGSVSTLTIQRTQQEDSAVYLCASSLGGWRDTQYFGPGTRLTVL.

There are many counts of this clonotype. The chain carries TRBV7-2 and TRBJ2-2, with unresolved D. This CDR3 comprises 13 residues. Per the germline V gene, CDR1 is SGHTA and CDR2 is FQGNSA. V dropped 2 bases and J dropped 5 bases, with 6 bases sitting between them. The CDR3: CASSLLGTGELFF. The CDR3 DNA follows: TGTGCCAGCAGCTTACTAGGAACCGGGGAGCTGTTTTTT. Based on the CDR3 plus reference TRBV7-2 and TRBJ2-2, the full variable domain is GAGVSQSPSNKVTEKGKDVELRCDPISGHTALYWYRQSLGQGLEFLIYFQGNSAPDKSGLPSDRFSAERTGGSVSTLTIQRTQQEDSAVYLCASSLLGTGELFFGEGSRLTVL.

Details on this clonotype: At one end, the junction sequence differs from germline, possibly due to a read error. The genes are TRBV7-9 and TRBJ1-6; D may be TRBD1 (6 bases). In germline, CDR1 is SEHNR, CDR2 FQNEAQ (reference sequence). This CDR3 region has 14 residues. The CDR3 nucleotides are TGTGCCATCAGCTTAGTAGGGGGTGTTTCACCCCTCCACTTT. The encoded protein is CAISLVGGVSPLHF. The whole variable domain, remainder taken from reference TRBV7-9 and TRBJ1-6, is DTGVSQNPRHKITKRGQNVTFRCDPISEHNRLYWYRQTLGQGPEFLTYFQNEAQLEKSRLLSDRFSAERPKGSFSTLEIQRTEQGDSAMYLCAISLVGGVSPLHFGNGTRLTVT.

Of note for this clonotype: Only one base separates this from a far larger clonotype, so it likely reflects a read error. V and J are TRBV6-9 and TRBJ1-1; no clear D gene. The length of the CDR3 is 13 residues. Germline V gene data show CDR1 as MNHGY and CDR2 as SVAAGI. The CDR3 DNA reads TGTGCCAGCAGTTACTCCCTGAACACTGAAGATTTCTTT. As protein: CASSYSLNTEDFF.

This clonotype was seen at least ten times. The V gene is TRBV6-1, the J gene TRBJ1-5; tentatively, D is TRBD1 (5 bases). The germline CDR1 and CDR2 sequences are MNHNS and SASEGT. The CDR3 sequence is 14 residues long. V dropped 10 bases and J dropped 1 base, with 14 bases sitting between them. The chain's CDR3 is CATSTGDSNQPQHF. In DNA, the CDR3 is TGTGCCACCTCAACCGGGGACAGCAATCAGCCCCAGCATTTT.

This clonotype is termed medium-sized (0.01 to 0.1%). J is TRBJ1-1 and V is TRBV9; 7 positions agree with TRBD1. V was pared by 6 bases and J by 1 base, with 0 bases of the junction left unmatched. This CDR3 region has 12 residues. The germline V gene has CDR1 SGDLS and CDR2 YYNGEE. DNA of the CDR3: TGTGCCAGCAAGGGGGCGAACACTGAAGCTTTCTTT. Encoded protein: CASKGANTEAFF.

With respect to this clonotype: The junction departs from germline at one end; a sequencing error may be responsible. The V call is TRBV15, the J call TRBJ2-7; D is uncertain. CDR1 is LNHNV, CDR2 YYDKDF, per germline (reference sequence). The CDR3 length is 14 residues. The CDR3 coding sequence is TGTACCACCATCAGAGATCTTACGGCCTACGAGCAGTACTTC. It codes for CTTIRDLTAYEQYF. The full variable domain, in which reference TRBV15 and TRBJ2-7 provide the parts outside the CDR3, is DAMVIQNPRYQVTQFGKPVTLSCSQTLNHNVMYWYQQKSSQAPKLLFHYYDKDFNNEADTPDNFQSRRPNTSFCFLDIRSPGLGDTAMYLCTTIRDLTAYEQYFGPGTRLTVT.

This clonotype showed up just a few times. This may come from a read error, since a much larger clone is one base off. V gene TRBV7-9 combines with J gene TRBJ1-2; the D gene is possibly TRBD1 (5 bases). The CDR3 covers 14 residues. Germline assignment: CDR1 SEHNR and CDR2 FQNEAQ (reference sequence). This chain's CDR3 is CASSRPGASYDYTF. The CDR3 DNA reads TGTGCCAGCAGCCGTCCCGGGGCTTCCTATGACTACACCTTC.

This clonotype was counted ten times or more. The chain carries TRBV4-3 and TRBJ2-7; no reliable D call. V lost 2 bases and J lost 7, with 12 bases in between. Germline-derived CDR1 and CDR2 are LGHNA and YSLEER. The CDR3 extends over 13 amino acids. Here the CDR3 reads CASSQSFYREQYF. In DNA form, the CDR3 reads TGCGCCAGCAGCCAATCCTTCTATAGGGAGCAGTACTTC.

This clonotype was seen repeatedly, ten times or more. The chain combines TRBV24-1 with TRBJ2-3, with 11 bases identical to TRBD1. This CDR3 region has 16 residues. Germline V gene data show CDR1 as KGHDR and CDR2 as SFDVKD. V dropped 3 bases and J dropped 3; count of bases not matched to a gene: 4. The chain's CDR3 is CATSDPGQGATDTQYF. The CDR3 DNA is TGTGCCACCAGTGATCCTGGACAGGGGGCAACAGATACGCAGTATTTT.

This clonotype was counted a few times. It may be a read error: a sequence one base away is much more abundant. The rearrangement joins TRBV7-2 to TRBJ2-7; D is perhaps TRBD1 (6 bases). The CDR3 runs 13 residues. Germline V gene lookup returns CDR1 SGHTA and CDR2 FQGNSA. V was trimmed by 5 bases and J by 3 bases, leaving 11 bases between them. CDR3 region: CASSRDKGYEQYF. The CDR3 DNA follows: TGTGCCAGCAGCAGGGACAAGGGCTACGAGCAGTACTTC.

This clonotype is a singleton in its sample. One end of the junction varies from germline; a read error may be responsible. CDR3 sequence reads: CSARGPPSFLITDTQYF. CDR3 bases: TGCAGCGCTAGGGGCCCCCCCAGCTTCCTAATCACAGATACGCAGTATTTT. The V gene is TRBV20-1, the J gene TRBJ2-3, with D perhaps matching TRBD1 (5 bases). The CDR3 spans 17 residues. Germline CDR1 DFQATT, CDR2 SNEGSKA (reference sequence).

The V gene is TRBV9, the J gene TRBJ2-2, with D unclear. The CDR3 sequence is 15 residues long. CDR1 and CDR2 from the germline V gene are SGDLS and YYNGEE. V dropped 0 bases and J dropped 3 bases, with 9 bases sitting between them. CDR3 bases: TGTGCCAGCAGCGTAGGTAGCTGTGACACCGGGGAGCTGTTTTTT. Residues: CASSVGSCDTGELFF.

This clonotype was seen at least ten times. Here the CDR3 reads CAWSVGGGARGYTF. Written as DNA, the CDR3 is TGTGCCTGGAGTGTAGGTGGAGGGGCTCGGGGCTACACCTTC. This chain uses TRBV30 with TRBJ1-2; the D gene is possibly TRBD1 (5 bases). Germline CDR1 and CDR2: GTSNPN and SVGIG (reference sequence). The CDR3 consists of 14 residues. V gave up 0 bases and J gave up 8 bases, with 16 bases separating them.

This clonotype occurred many times. This rearrangement joins TRBV7-9 to TRBJ2-3; 12 bases map to TRBD2. Germline assignment: CDR1 SEHNR and CDR2 FQNEAQ (reference sequence). The CDR3 consists of 14 residues. V shed 5 bases and J 5 bases; nucleotides not matched to a gene: 2. This CDR3 is CASSRTSGKDTQYF. Written as DNA, the CDR3 is TGTGCCAGCAGCCGGACTAGCGGGAAAGATACGCAGTATTTT. Complete variable domain (other parts from reference TRBV7-9 and TRBJ2-3): DTGVSQNPRHKITKRGQNVTFRCDPISEHNRLYWYRQTLGQGPEFLTYFQNEAQLEKSRLLSDRFSAERPKGSFSTLEIQRTEQGDSAMYLCASSRTSGKDTQYFGPGTRLTVL.

The V and J genes are TRBV5-8 and TRBJ2-3; the match to TRBD2 covers 10 bases. Germline lookup yields CDR1 SGHTS and CDR2 YDEGEE. V was clipped by 6 bases and J by 5 bases; unmatched bases: 21. This CDR3 has 19 amino acids. The CDR3 reads CASIRGLAVLTPEGDTQYF. The CDR3 DNA is TGTGCCAGCATCAGAGGACTAGCGGTCCTAACCCCAGAGGGAGATACGCAGTATTTT.

This clonotype was counted many times. V usage is TRBV29-1 and J usage is TRBJ2-3; 7 positions agree with TRBD1. Germline V gene sequence: CDR1 SQVTM, CDR2 ANQGSEA. Losses at the gene ends were 2 bases for V and 4 bases for J; bases not matched to a gene: 6. The length of the CDR3 is 14 residues. The CDR3 nucleotides read TGCAGCGTTGAAAAGGGGGCGCGAGCAGATACGCAGTATTTT. Its translation is CSVEKGARADTQYF.

Points on this clonotype: A far larger clone is just one base off, so this is likely a read error. This chain connects TRBV6-2 or TRBV6-3 to TRBJ2-7; TRBD1 matches 9 bases. CDR1 is MNHEY, CDR2 SVGEGT, per germline. There are 15 residues in the CDR3. The CDR3 is CSSSYNLDRGREQYF. The DNA of the CDR3 is TGTTCCAGCAGTTACAACCTGGACAGGGGACGCGAGCAGTACTTC.

V gene TRBV3-1 combines with J gene TRBJ2-3; 14 nucleotides agree with TRBD2. The ends lost 5 bases at V and 4 bases at J; junction bases unmatched: 5. CDR1 is LGHDT and CDR2 is YNNKEL in the germline V gene (reference sequence). The CDR3 runs 16 residues. CDR3 bases: TGTGCCAGCAGCTATACGACTAGCGGGAGGGCAGATACGCAGTATTTT. Translated: CASSYTTSGRADTQYF.